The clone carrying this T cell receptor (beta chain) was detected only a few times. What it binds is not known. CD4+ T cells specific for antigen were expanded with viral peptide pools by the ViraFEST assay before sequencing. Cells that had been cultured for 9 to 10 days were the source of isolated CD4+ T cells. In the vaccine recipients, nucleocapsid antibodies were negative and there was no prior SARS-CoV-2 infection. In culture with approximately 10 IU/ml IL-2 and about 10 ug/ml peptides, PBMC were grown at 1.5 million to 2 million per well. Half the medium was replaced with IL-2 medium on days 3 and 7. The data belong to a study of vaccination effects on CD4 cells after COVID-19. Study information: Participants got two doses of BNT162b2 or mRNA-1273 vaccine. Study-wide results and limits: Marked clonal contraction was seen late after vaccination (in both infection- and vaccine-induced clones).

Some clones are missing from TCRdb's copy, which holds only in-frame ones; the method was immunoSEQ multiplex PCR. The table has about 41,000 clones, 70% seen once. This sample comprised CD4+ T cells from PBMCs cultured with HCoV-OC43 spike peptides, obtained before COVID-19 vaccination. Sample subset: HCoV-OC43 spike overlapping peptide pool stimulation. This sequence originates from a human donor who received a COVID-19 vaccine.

In DNA form, the CDR3 reads TGTGCCAGTAGTTCCCGAGGTGGACAGGGCATCGGGAACACTGAAGCTTTCTTT. Its translation: CASSSRGGQGIGNTEAFF. The rearrangement uses TRBV19 and TRBJ1-1; TRBD1 matches at 8 bases. CDR1 LNHDA and CDR2 SQIVND come from the germline V gene (reference sequence). V gave up 5 bases and J gave up 1 base; unmatched junction bases: 15. The CDR3 spans 18 residues.